The clone carrying this TCR beta chain has ten or more counts. The lymph nodes were axillary draining lymph nodes from breast cancer patients. The data stem from a study of breast tumors, draining lymph nodes, adjacent tissues. V gave up 1 base and J gave up 5 bases, with 8 bases separating them. Per germline, CDR1 SGHTA and CDR2 FQGTGA. The CDR3 has 13 residues. In TCRdb, the multiplex PCR reads were re-called with MiXCR into one record per CDR3 protein. The repertoire consists of 120,000 to 150,000 distinct CDR3 sequences, with around a third occurring once and the leading ten covering about 2.5%. Sample: axillary lymph node tissue. The gene calls are TRBV7-3 and TRBJ2-5, with D unclear. The sequence was collected from a female donor with breast cancer. Some clones in this sample may be carry-over from other donors' samples. CDR3 sequence (DNA): TGTGCCAGCAGCTTAAGTCACGAGGAGACCCAGTACTTC. Residues: CASSLSHEETQYF.